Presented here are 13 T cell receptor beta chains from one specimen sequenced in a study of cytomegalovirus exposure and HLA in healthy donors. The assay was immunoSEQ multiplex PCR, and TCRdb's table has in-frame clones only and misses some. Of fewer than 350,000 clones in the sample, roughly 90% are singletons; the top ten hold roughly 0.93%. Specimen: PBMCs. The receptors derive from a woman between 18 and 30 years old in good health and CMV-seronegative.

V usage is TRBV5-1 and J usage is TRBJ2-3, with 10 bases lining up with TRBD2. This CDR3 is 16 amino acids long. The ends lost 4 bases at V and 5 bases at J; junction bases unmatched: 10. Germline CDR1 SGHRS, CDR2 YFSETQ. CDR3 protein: CASSIRLAGKEDTQYF. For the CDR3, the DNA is TGCGCCAGCAGCATTCGACTAGCGGGCAAGGAAGATACGCAGTATTTT. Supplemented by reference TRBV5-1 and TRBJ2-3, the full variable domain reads KAGVTQTPRYLIKTRGQQVTLSCSPISGHRSVSWYQQTPGQGLQFLFEYFSETQRNKGNFPGRFSGRQFSNSRSEMNVSTLELGDSALYLCASSIRLAGKEDTQYFGPGTRLTVL.

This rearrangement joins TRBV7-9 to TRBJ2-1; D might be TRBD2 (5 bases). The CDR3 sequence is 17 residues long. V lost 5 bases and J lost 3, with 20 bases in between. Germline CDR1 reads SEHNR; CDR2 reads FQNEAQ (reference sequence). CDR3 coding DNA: TGTGCCAGCAGCCCGAGGGTCCTCGGAGCCAACTACAATGAGCAGTTCTTC. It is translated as CASSPRVLGANYNEQFF.

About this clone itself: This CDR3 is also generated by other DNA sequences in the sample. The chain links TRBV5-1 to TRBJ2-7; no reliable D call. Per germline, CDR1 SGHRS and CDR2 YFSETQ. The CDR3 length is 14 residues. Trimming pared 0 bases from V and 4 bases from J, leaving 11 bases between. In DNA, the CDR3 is TGCGCCAGCAGCTTGGTTTCGGGTTCTTACGAGCAGTACTTC. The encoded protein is CASSLVSGSYEQYF. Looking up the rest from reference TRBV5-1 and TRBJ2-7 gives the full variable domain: KAGVTQTPRYLIKTRGQQVTLSCSPISGHRSVSWYQQTPGQGLQFLFEYFSETQRNKGNFPGRFSGRQFSNSRSEMNVSTLELGDSALYLCASSLVSGSYEQYFGPGTRLTVT.

CDR3 nucleotides: TGTGCCAGCAGTACCCGGGGGGGAAACTATGGCTACACCTTC. Protein: CASSTRGGNYGYTF. The chain links TRBV27 to TRBJ1-2; a possible D gene is TRBD1 (5 bases). Germline V lookup: CDR1 MNHEY, CDR2 SMNVEV (reference sequence). This CDR3 comprises 14 residues. The germline V and J ends were trimmed by 5 bases and 2 bases, with 12 bases remaining between them.

CDR3 bases: TGTGCCACGACTGCGATGGGGGGCTCCTACGAGCAGTACTTC. Its protein is CATTAMGGSYEQYF. The genes are TRBV15 and TRBJ2-7; a possible D gene is TRBD2 (6 bases). CDR3 length equals 14 residues. The V end lost 9 bases, the J end lost 0 bases, and 15 bases lay between the germline ends. Germline lookup yields CDR1 LNHNV and CDR2 YYDKDF (reference sequence).

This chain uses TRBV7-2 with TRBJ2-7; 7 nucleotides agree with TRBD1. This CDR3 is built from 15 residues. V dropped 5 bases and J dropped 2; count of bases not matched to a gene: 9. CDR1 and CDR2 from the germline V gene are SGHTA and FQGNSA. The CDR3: CASSPGRGSAYEQYF. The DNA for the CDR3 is TGTGCCAGCAGCCCAGGCAGGGGGTCGGCCTACGAGCAGTACTTC.

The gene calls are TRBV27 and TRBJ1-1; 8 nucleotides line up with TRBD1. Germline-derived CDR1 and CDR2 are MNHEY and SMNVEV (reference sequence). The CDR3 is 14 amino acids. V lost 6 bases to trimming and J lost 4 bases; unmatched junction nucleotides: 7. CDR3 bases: TGTGCCAGCAGGCAGGGGGCCAGAAGCACTGAAGCTTTCTTT. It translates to CASRQGARSTEAFF.

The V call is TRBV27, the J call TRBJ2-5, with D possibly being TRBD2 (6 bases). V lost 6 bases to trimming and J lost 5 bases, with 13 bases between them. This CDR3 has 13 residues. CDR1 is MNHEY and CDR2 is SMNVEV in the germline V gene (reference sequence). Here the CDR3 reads CASRNGGLETQYF. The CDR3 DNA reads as TGTGCCAGCAGGAACGGGGGTCTGGAGACCCAGTACTTC.

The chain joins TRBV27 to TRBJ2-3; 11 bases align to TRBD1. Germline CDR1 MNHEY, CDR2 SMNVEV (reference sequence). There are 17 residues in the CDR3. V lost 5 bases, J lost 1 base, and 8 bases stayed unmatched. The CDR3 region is CASSPIGTGGGTDTQYF. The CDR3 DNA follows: TGTGCCAGCAGTCCTATAGGGACAGGGGGAGGCACAGATACGCAGTATTTT.

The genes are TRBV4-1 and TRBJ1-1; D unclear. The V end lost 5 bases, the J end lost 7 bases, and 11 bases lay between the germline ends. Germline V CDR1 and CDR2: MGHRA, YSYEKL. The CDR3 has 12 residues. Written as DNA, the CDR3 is TGCGCCAGCAGCACCGGACTGAATGAAGCTTTCTTT. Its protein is CASSTGLNEAFF.

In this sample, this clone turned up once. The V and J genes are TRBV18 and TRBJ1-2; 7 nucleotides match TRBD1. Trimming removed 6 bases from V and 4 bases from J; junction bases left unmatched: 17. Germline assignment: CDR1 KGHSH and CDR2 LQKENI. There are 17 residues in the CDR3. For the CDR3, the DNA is TGTGCCAGCTCTCGCGAGCTGTTGACAGGGAACTTCTATGGCTACACCTTC. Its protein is CASSRELLTGNFYGYTF.

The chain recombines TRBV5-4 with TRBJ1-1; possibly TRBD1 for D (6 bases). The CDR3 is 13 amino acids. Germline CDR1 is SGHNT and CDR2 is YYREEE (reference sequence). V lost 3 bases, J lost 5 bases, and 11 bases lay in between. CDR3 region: CASSSQGMTEAFF. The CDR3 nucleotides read TGTGCCAGCAGCTCACAGGGAATGACTGAAGCTTTCTTT.

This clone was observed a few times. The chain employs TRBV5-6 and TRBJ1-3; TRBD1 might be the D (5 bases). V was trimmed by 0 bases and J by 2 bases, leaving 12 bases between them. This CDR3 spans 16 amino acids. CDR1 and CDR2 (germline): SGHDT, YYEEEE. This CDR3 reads CASSLGFARAGNTIYF. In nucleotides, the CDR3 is TGTGCCAGCAGCTTGGGTTTTGCCAGGGCTGGAAACACCATATATTTT.